This TCR beta chain was sequenced in a study of memory CD4+ T cells and cytomegalovirus serostatus. Single viable CD3+CD4+CD8-CD45RO+ cells were sorted as the memory CD4+ T cells. Donors' CMV status reflects serum IgG against pp150, pp28, p38, p52. Total CD4+ T cells were enriched by CD4 positive selection. Generated by immunoSEQ multiplex PCR, the TCRdb table keeps only in-frame clones and is missing some. This table holds fewer than 40,000 clones, 65% to 80% found once. Deletions cut 1 base from V and 7 bases from J, with 11 bases between. The CDR3 covers 14 residues. Germline CDR1 is MGHRA and CDR2 is YSYEKL.

The sample was memory CD4+ T cells from blood. The TCR originated in an adult in good health and CMV-seropositive. The chain employs TRBV4-1 and TRBJ2-1; D might be TRBD2 (6 bases). The CDR3 sequence is CASSQGGVRNEQFF. CDR3 nucleotide sequence: TGCGCCAGCAGCCAAGGGGGGGTTCGGAATGAGCAGTTCTTC.